This T cell receptor beta chain was captured in a study of graft-versus-host responses after intestinal transplantation. General study findings and limits: Recipient-marrow GvH clones were detected, some having first appeared in ileum or blood. Early post-transplant declines in HvG were associated with peak levels of circulating GvH clones.

Germline V gene data show CDR1 as SGHAT and CDR2 as FQNNGV. The CDR3 runs 13 residues. V gave up 0 bases and J gave up 6 bases, with 5 bases separating them. Of note for this clone: Its target is not known.

Sequencing was performed with immunoSEQ multiplex PCR; in TCRdb, only in-frame clones are kept and a portion is missing. The sample carries tens of thousands of clones, 91% recorded once. The source of this sequence is a human donor who received an intestinal transplant. This specimen was unstimulated CD4+ T cells sorted from spleen or lymph node cells, taken before intestinal transplant. The chain uses TRBV11-2 and TRBJ1-4; D ambiguous. CDR3 sequence: CASSLDRDEKLFF. As DNA, the CDR3 is TGTGCCAGCAGCTTAGACCGGGATGAAAAACTGTTTTTT. Full variable domain (remainder filled in from reference TRBV11-2 and TRBJ1-4): EAGVAQSPRYKIIEKRQSVAFWCNPISGHATLYWYQQILGQGPKLLIQFQNNGVVDDSQLPKDRFSAERLKGVDSTLKIQPAKLEDSAVYLCASSLDRDEKLFFGSGTQLSVL.